This T cell receptor (beta chain) was captured in a study of CD8 T cells in Susac syndrome. The CDR3 loop spans 17 amino acids. V was clipped by 6 bases and J by 0 bases; unmatched bases: 10. Germline-derived CDR1 and CDR2 are MNHEY and SMNVEV (reference sequence). A quantity of about 0.45 to 1 ug RNA underwent reverse transcription using random hexamers. TCRdb fed the immunoSEQ multiplex PCR reads into MiXCR, producing one record per CDR3 protein. The sample includes about 140,000 distinct CDR3 sequences, 94% of them seen just once. Material: CD4+ T cells from PBMCs. The receptor's source is a human donor in good health. The chain is built from TRBV27 and TRBJ2-7; TRBD2 aligns across 11 bases. The CDR3 DNA reads TGTGCCAGCAGGGTTCTAGCGGGAGGCCAAAGCTCCTACGAGCAGTACTTC. Encoded protein: CASRVLAGGQSSYEQYF.